These T cell receptor beta chains were read from a single sample in a study of blood T cell repertoires in COVID-19. Generated by immunoSEQ multiplex PCR, the TCRdb table keeps only in-frame clones and is missing some. Seen here are over 100,000 clones, 81% observed once, and the top ten hold over 7.5%. Specimen: peripheral blood. Source of these receptors: an older woman with active or convalescent COVID-19. Both conserved end residues are part of each CDR3. A D gene is named only where the DNA matches it firmly. Only part of the rows carry a size: once, few, many, or a class if the clone is expanded.

clone size | J gene | D gene | V gene | CDR3 protein | CDR3 DNA
few | TRBJ2-3 | TRBD2 | TRBV27 | CASSLAFVLAGSGTQYF | TGTGCCAGCAGTCTCGCGTTCGTACTAGCGGGCTCTGGTACGCAGTATTTT
. | TRBJ2-2 | . | TRBV4-3 | CASSQFLAAYTGELFF | TGCGCCAGCAGCCAATTTCTAGCAGCGTACACCGGGGAGCTGTTTTTT
. | TRBJ1-2 | . | TRBV6-4 | CASYPGGYGYTF | TGTGCCAGCTACCCGGGGGGCTATGGCTACACCTTC
many | TRBJ1-3 | TRBD1 | TRBV5-4 | CASSLVGTGLGNTIYF | TGTGCCAGCAGCTTGGTTGGGACAGGTCTCGGAAACACCATATATTTT
. | TRBJ1-4 | TRBD1 | TRBV13 | CASSSWDRGPEKLFF | TGTGCCAGCAGCTCCTGGGACAGGGGGCCTGAAAAACTGTTTTTT
. | TRBJ1-1 | . | TRBV19 | CASIRGESTEAFF | TGTGCCAGTATTAGGGGTGAGAGCACTGAAGCTTTCTTT
. | TRBJ1-4 | . | TRBV9 | CASSVGYGANEKLFF | TGTGCCAGCAGCGTAGGCTACGGGGCTAATGAAAAACTGTTTTTT
. | TRBJ2-3 | TRBD1 | TRBV27 | CASRVGGLDTQYF | TGTGCCAGCAGGGTAGGGGGCTTGGATACGCAGTATTTT
. | TRBJ1-3 | . | TRBV2 | CASRERGGRGTIYF | TGTGCCAGCAGGGAACGGGGGGGGCGAGGCACCATATATTTT
. | TRBJ1-4 | TRBD1 | TRBV7-9 | CASSPSTGGSVYGEKLFF | TGTGCCAGCAGCCCATCGACAGGGGGCAGCGTTTACGGTGAAAAACTGTTTTTT
. | TRBJ2-3 | . | TRBV29-1 | CSVESDQFGATDTQYF | TGCAGCGTTGAATCCGACCAATTTGGGGCCACAGATACGCAGTATTTT
many | TRBJ1-2 | . | TRBV5-1 | CASSIGTSNYGYTF | TGCGCCAGCAGCATCGGGACTTCTAACTATGGCTACACCTTC
. | TRBJ2-3 | TRBD2 | TRBV3-1/TRBV3-2 | CASSQRAAGGTDTQYF | TGTGCCAGCAGCCAACGAGCAGCGGGAGGCACAGATACGCAGTATTTT
. | TRBJ2-5 | . | TRBV12-3/TRBV12-4 | CASSFGGEETQYF | TGTGCCAGCAGTTTTGGAGGGGAAGAGACCCAGTACTTC
. | TRBJ2-4 | . | TRBV27 | CASSSIGALGRAKNIQYF | TGTGCCAGCAGTTCTATAGGGGCCCTCGGCAGGGCCAAAAACATTCAGTACTTC
few | TRBJ2-2 | TRBD2 | TRBV27 | CASSHSGGPTGELFF | TGTGCCAGCAGTCATAGCGGGGGACCTACCGGGGAGCTGTTTTTT
once | TRBJ1-5 | TRBD1 | TRBV10-3 | CASMGDRAYMSNQPQHF | TGTGCCAGCATGGGGGACAGGGCCTATATGAGCAATCAGCCCCAGCATTTT
. | TRBJ1-4 | TRBD1 | TRBV9 | CASSGGQPSEKLFF | TGTGCCAGCAGCGGGGGACAGCCCTCTGAAAAACTGTTTTTT
. | TRBJ1-1 | . | TRBV13 | CASSPEIGRAARTEAFF | TGTGCCAGCAGCCCGGAAATTGGCAGGGCGGCCCGGACTGAAGCTTTCTTT
. | TRBJ2-3 | . | TRBV2 | CASSDKRQGRVDTQYF | TGTGCCAGCAGTGATAAGCGACAGGGGAGGGTAGATACGCAGTATTTT
once | TRBJ2-6 | TRBD1 | TRBV29-1 | CSVGGQGTGANVLTF | TGCAGCGTTGGCGGACAGGGCACCGGGGCCAACGTCCTGACTTTC
once | TRBJ2-3 | TRBD2 | TRBV7-2 | CASIRTSGLTDTQYF | TGTGCCAGCATCCGGACTAGCGGGCTCACAGATACGCAGTATTTT
few | TRBJ1-2 | . | TRBV10-2 | CASSESTVGDYGYTF | TGCGCCAGCAGTGAGTCGACGGTAGGGGACTATGGCTACACCTTC
. | TRBJ2-3 | TRBD1 | TRBV7-7 | CASSPADGQGTTQYF | TGTGCTAGCAGCCCTGCGGACGGACAGGGGACGACGCAGTATTTT
. | TRBJ2-3 | . | TRBV5-1 | CASSLLAGDTQYF | TGCGCCAGCAGCTTGCTGGCGGGAGATACGCAGTATTTT
once | TRBJ1-5 | TRBD1 | TRBV27 | CASSLSGTGNQPQHF | TGTGCCAGCAGTTTATCAGGGACAGGCAATCAGCCCCAGCATTTT
. | TRBJ2-5 | TRBD2 | TRBV3-1/TRBV3-2 | CASSQDRTSGGETQYF | TGTGCCAGCAGCCAAGATAGGACTAGCGGAGGAGAGACCCAGTACTTC
. | TRBJ2-2 | TRBD1 | TRBV5-1 | CASSLARDRAAGELFF | TGCGCCAGCAGCTTGGCGAGGGACAGGGCCGCCGGGGAGCTGTTTTTT
once | TRBJ1-2 | TRBD1 | TRBV27 | CASTDRQGANGYTF | TGTGCCAGCACCGATCGACAGGGGGCGAATGGCTACACCTTC
. | TRBJ2-2 | TRBD2 | TRBV6-5 | CASSSPGLAGGGELFF | TGTGCCAGCAGTTCTCCGGGACTAGCGGGAGGGGGGGAGCTGTTTTTT
. | TRBJ2-2 | . | TRBV18 | CASSPARDTGELFF | TGTGCCAGCTCACCTGCCAGGGACACCGGGGAGCTGTTTTTT
. | TRBJ2-3 | . | TRBV29-1 | CSVKTVNFPSTDTQYF | TGCAGCGTGAAGACAGTGAACTTCCCTAGCACAGATACGCAGTATTTT
. | TRBJ1-2 | TRBD1 | TRBV18 | CASSPLGQGNGYTF | TGTGCCAGCTCACCACTAGGACAGGGGAATGGCTACACCTTC
. | TRBJ2-1 | . | TRBV6-5 | CASSKRGGEQFF | TGTGCCAGCAGTAAACGGGGAGGTGAGCAGTTCTTC
. | TRBJ2-7 | . | TRBV18 | CASSQGLTGEQYF | TGTGCCAGCTCCCAAGGACTCACAGGGGAGCAGTACTTC
. | TRBJ2-5 | . | TRBV28 | CASSPGPGQIQETQYF | TGTGCCAGCAGTCCTGGACCGGGACAAATACAAGAGACCCAGTACTTC
. | TRBJ1-2 | . | TRBV7-9 | CASSSAATASYGYTF | TGTGCCAGCAGCTCGGCCGCGACAGCCTCTTATGGCTACACCTTC
. | TRBJ1-1 | TRBD1 | TRBV5-1 | CASSQTGVDTEAFF | TGCGCCAGCAGCCAAACAGGGGTTGATACTGAAGCTTTCTTT
. | TRBJ2-3 | TRBD1 | TRBV28 | CASSSAGGYTQYF | TGTGCCAGCAGTTCGGCAGGGGGATATACGCAGTATTTT